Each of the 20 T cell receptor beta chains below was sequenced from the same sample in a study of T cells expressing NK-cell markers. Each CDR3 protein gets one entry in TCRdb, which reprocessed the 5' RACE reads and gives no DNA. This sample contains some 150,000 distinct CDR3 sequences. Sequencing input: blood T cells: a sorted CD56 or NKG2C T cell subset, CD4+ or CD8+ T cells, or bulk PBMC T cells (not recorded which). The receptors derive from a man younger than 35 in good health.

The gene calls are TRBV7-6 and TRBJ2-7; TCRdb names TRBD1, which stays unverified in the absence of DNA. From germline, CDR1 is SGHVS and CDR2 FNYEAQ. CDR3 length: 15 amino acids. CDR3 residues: CASSPSEGTAYEQYF.

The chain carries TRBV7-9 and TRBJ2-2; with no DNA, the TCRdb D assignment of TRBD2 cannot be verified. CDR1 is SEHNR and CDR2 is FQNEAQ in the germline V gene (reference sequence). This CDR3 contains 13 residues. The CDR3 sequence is CASRTGYTGELFF.

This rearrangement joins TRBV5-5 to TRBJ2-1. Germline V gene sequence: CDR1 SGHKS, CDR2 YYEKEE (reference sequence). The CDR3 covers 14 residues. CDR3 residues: CASRSDLTYNEQFF.

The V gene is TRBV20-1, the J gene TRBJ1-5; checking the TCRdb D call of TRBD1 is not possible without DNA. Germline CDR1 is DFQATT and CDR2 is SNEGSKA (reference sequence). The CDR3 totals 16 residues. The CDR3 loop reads CSAGSSGTSVVGTQHF.

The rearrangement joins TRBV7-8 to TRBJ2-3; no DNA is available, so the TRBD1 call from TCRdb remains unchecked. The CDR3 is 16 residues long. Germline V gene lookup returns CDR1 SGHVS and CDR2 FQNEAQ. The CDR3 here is CASPPKFSPSTDTQYF.

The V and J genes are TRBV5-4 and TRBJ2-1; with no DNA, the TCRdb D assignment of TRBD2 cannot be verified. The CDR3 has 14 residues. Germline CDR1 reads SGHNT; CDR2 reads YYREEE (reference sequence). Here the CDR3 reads CASSLTPSGSEQFF. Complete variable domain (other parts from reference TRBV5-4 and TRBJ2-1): ETGVTQSPTHLIKTRGQQVTLRCSSQSGHNTVSWYQQALGQGPQFIFQYYREEENGRGNFPPRFSGLQFPNYSSELNVNALELDDSALYLCASSLTPSGSEQFFGPGTRLTVL.

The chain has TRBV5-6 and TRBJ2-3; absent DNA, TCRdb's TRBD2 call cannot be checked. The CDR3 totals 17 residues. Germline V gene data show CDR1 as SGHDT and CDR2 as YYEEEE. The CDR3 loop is CASSFQLAGEGTDTQYF.

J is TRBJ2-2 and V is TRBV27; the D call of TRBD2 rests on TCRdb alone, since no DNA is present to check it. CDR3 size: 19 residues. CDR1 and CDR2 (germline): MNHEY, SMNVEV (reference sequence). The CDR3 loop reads CASSPFGLAGGEDTGELFF.

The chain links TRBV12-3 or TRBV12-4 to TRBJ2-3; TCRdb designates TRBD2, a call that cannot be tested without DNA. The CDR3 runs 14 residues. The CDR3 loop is CASTLEGRTDTQYF.

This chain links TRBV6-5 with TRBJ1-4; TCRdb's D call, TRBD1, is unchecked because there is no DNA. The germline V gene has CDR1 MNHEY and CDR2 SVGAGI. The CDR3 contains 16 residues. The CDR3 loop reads CASSYSQGRDNEKLFF.

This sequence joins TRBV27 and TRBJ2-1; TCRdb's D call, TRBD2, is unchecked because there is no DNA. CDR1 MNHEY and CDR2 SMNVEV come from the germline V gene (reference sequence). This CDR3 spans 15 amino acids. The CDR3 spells CASTFSGAGGNEQFF.

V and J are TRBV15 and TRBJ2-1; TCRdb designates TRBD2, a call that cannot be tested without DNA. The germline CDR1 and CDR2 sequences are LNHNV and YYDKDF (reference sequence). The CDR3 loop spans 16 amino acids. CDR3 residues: CATSSSIGLGYNEQFF.

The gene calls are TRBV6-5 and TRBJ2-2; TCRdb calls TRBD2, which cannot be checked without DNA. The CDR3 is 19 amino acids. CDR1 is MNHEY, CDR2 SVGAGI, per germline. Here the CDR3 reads CASSSTDSGTALNTGELFF.

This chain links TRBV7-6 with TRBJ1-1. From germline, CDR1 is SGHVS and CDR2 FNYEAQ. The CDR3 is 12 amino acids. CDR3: CASSLLDTEAFF.

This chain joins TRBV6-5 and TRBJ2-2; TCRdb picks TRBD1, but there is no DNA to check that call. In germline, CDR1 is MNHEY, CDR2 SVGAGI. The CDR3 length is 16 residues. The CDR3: CASSYVDSANTGELFF.

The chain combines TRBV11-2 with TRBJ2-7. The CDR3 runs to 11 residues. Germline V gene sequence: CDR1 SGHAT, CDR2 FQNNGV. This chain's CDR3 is CASSYRDEQYF.

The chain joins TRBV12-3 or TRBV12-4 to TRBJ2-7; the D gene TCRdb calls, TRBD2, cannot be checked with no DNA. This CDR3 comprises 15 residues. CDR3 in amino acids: CASRQTRDLLYEQYF.

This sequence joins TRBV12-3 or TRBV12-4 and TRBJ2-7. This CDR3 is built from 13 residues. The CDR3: CASSLPLAYEQYF.

The CDR3 here is CASRTGVKGYEQYF. The chain employs TRBV6-2 or TRBV6-3 and TRBJ2-7; TCRdb returns TRBD1, unconfirmable since there is no DNA. Germline CDR1 and CDR2: MNHEY and SVGEGT. The CDR3 extends over 14 amino acids.

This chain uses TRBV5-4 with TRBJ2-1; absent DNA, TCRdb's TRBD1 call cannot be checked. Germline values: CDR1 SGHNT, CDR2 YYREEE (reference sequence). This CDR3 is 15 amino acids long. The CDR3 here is CASSAPGGSRDEQFF.